These T cell receptor beta chains were read from a single sample in a study of shared T cell receptors in the human thymus. Clones were read by immunoSEQ multiplex PCR, and TCRdb kept only the in-frame ones, dropping some. Among roughly 660,000 clones listed, over 75% were seen once. These data were also reused for a study on human thymus T cells.

What was sequenced was thymocytes. The source is a boy under two years old with a congenital heart defect. The conserved cysteine and the conserved F or W are not part of the CDR3 here.

j_call: TRBJ2-3; v_call: TRBV10-1; cdr3_aa: ASRKTGASTDTQY
j_call: TRBJ1-5; v_call: TRBV28; cdr3_aa: ASLTASSNQPQH
j_call: TRBJ2-3; v_call: TRBV7-7; cdr3_aa: ASSRTDTQY
j_call: TRBJ1-1; v_call: TRBV5-1; cdr3_aa: ASSLATGTEAF
j_call: TRBJ2-7; v_call: TRBV7-3; cdr3_aa: APSLPGSYEQY
j_call: TRBJ2-3; v_call: TRBV4-3; cdr3_aa: ASSQDNPGQDTQY
j_call: TRBJ2-1; v_call: TRBV5-1; cdr3_aa: ASSWKGLAEIQDLF
j_call: TRBJ2-1; v_call: TRBV19; cdr3_aa: ASSIGTGIDNEQF
j_call: TRBJ2-4; v_call: TRBV4-1; cdr3_aa: ASSRGKGDIQY
j_call: TRBJ2-7; v_call: TRBV27; cdr3_aa: ASNPNTQGWYEQY
j_call: TRBJ2-7; v_call: TRBV5-4; cdr3_aa: ASSEGTGVPYEQY
j_call: TRBJ1-1; v_call: TRBV4-2; cdr3_aa: ASSRDRGNTEAF
j_call: TRBJ1-1; v_call: TRBV9; cdr3_aa: ASSAPWDSLNTEAF
j_call: TRBJ2-1; v_call: TRBV5-4; cdr3_aa: ASSLVVAGGQNEQF
j_call: TRBJ1-2; v_call: TRBV28; cdr3_aa: ASSLVPGRGLYGYT
j_call: TRBJ1-1; v_call: TRBV7-2; cdr3_aa: ASSVAAGTGGESDTEAF
j_call: TRBJ2-1; v_call: TRBV4-2; cdr3_aa: ASSQELVAGNEQF
j_call: TRBJ2-5; v_call: TRBV2; cdr3_aa: ASSERPSGYQETQY
j_call: TRBJ2-1; v_call: TRBV7-6; cdr3_aa: ASSLEGVAGGLYNEQF
j_call: TRBJ1-6; v_call: TRBV27; cdr3_aa: ASSFEMPGTAYNSPLH
j_call: TRBJ2-1; v_call: TRBV6-4; cdr3_aa: ASRRTSGFINEQF
j_call: TRBJ1-2; v_call: TRBV18; cdr3_aa: ASSPPSVRYT
j_call: TRBJ1-4; v_call: TRBV4-3; cdr3_aa: ASSQDIGEDQGKLF